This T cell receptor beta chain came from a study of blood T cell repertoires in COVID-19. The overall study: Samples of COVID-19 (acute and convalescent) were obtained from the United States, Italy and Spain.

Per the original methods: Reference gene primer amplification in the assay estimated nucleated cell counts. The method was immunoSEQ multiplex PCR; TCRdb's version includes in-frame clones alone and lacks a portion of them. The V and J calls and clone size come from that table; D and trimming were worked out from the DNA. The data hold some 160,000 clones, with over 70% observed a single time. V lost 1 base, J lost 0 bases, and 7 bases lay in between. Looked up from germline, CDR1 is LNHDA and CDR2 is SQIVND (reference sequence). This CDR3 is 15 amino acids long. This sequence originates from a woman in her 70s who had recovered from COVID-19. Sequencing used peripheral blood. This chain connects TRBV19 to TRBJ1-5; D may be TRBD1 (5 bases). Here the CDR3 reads CASSIAGDSNQPQHF. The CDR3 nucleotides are TGTGCCAGTAGTATAGCGGGGGATAGCAATCAGCCCCAGCATTTT.